The T cell receptor beta chain described here comes from a study of blood T cell repertoires in COVID-19. Study at large: Italy, Spain and the United States were the sources of the convalescent and acute COVID-19 samples. The analysed material was cDNA or gDNA that came from T cells, B-cell-depleted T cells, or PBMCs.

Per germline, CDR1 SGHNT and CDR2 YYREEE (reference sequence). The CDR3 is 14 residues long. With V trimmed by 4 bases and J by 6 bases, 5 bases remained unmatched. As originally analysed: Amplified reference gene primers provided the basis for estimating nucleated cell counts. Some clones are missing from TCRdb's copy, which holds only in-frame ones; the method was immunoSEQ multiplex PCR. For V, J and clone size, that table is used; D and trimming come from the DNA. The table lists fewer than 200,000 clones, 85% to 90% of them singletons. Input material: peripheral blood. The V and J genes are TRBV5-4 and TRBJ2-7; TRBD1 matches at 12 bases. This TCR was sampled from a man aged 45-60 years who had recovered from COVID-19. The CDR3 loop reads CASSKGTGGGEQYF. CDR3 in DNA: TGTGCCAGCAGCAAAGGGACAGGGGGCGGCGAGCAGTACTTC.